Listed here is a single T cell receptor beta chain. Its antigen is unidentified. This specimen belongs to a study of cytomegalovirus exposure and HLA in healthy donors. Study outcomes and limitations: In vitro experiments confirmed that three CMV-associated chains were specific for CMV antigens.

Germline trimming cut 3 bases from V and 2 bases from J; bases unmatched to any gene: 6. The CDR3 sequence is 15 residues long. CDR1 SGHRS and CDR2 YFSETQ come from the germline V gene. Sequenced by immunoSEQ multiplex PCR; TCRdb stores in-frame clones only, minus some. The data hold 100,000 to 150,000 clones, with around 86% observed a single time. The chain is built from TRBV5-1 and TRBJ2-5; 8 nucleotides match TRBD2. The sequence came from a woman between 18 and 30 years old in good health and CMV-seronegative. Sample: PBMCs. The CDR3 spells CASSWGLGLQETQYF. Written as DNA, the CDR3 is TGCGCCAGCAGCTGGGGACTAGGATTACAAGAGACCCAGTACTTC.